This TCR beta chain comes out of a study of identical twins. TCRdb reanalysed the 5' RACE reads using MiXCR and keeps one entry per CDR3 protein. The repertoire holds hundreds of thousands of distinct CDR3 sequences, 6.1% seen once, with around 1.9% in the top ten. This clonotype turned up a few times. V lost 3 bases, J lost 6 bases, and 16 bases stayed unmatched. The CDR3 spans 18 residues. Germline V gene sequence: CDR1 DFQATT, CDR2 SNEGSKA (reference sequence). The TCR sequence derives from a young man in good health. Input material: naive T cells sorted from blood. The chain couples TRBV20-1 to TRBJ2-1, with 11 bases fitting TRBD2. CDR3 loop: CSASGSGRAGTVSNEQFF. The CDR3 DNA reads as TGCAGTGCTAGCGGTAGCGGGAGGGCCGGAACTGTTTCCAATGAGCAGTTCTTC.